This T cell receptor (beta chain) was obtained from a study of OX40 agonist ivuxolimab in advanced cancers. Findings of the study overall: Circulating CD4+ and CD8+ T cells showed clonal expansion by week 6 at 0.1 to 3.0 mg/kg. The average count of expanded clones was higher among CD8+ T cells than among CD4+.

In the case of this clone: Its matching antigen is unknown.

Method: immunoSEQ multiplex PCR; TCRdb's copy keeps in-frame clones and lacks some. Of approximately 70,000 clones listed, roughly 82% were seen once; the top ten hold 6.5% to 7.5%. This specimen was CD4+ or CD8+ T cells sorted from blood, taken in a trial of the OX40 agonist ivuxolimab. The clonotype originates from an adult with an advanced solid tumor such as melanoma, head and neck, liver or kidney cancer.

CDR3 DNA: TGTGCCAGCAGCTTAGTGGGGACTAGCGGATCCACAGATACGCAGTATTTT. Translated, it gives CASSLVGTSGSTDTQYF. V is TRBV11-3 and J is TRBJ2-3, with TRBD2 matching over 11 bases. The CDR3 spans 17 residues. The trim removed 1 base at V and 2 bases at J, leaving 5 bases unmatched. Looked up from germline, CDR1 is SGHNT and CDR2 is YENEEA.